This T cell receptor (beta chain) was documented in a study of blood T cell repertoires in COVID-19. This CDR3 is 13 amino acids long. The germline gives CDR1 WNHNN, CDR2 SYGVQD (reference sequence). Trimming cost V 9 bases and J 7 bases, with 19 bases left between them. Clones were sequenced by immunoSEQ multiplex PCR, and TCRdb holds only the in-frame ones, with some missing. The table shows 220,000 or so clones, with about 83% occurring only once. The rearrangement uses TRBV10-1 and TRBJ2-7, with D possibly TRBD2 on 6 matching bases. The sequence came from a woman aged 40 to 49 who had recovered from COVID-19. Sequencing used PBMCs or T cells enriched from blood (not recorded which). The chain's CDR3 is CASRETGVSEQYF. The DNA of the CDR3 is TGCGCCAGTCGAGAGACGGGAGTTAGTGAGCAGTACTTC.